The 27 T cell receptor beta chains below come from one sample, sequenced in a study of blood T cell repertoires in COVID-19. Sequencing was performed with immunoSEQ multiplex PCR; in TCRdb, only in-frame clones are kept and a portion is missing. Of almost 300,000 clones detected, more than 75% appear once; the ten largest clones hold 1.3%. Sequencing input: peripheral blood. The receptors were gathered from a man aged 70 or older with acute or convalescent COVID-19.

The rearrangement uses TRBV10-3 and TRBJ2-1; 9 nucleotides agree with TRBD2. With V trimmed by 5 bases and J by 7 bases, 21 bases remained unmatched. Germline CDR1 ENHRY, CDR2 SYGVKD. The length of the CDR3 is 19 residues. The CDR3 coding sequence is TGTGCCATCAGTCTCCCCCTGGGTGGTGGCGGGAGGGCAATAAATGAGCAGTTCTTC. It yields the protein CAISLPLGGGGRAINEQFF.

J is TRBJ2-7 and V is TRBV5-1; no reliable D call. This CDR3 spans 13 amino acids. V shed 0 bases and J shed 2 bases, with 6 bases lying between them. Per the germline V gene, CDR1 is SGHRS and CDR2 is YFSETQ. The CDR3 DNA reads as TGCGCCAGCAGCTTGGTTGGGCCCTACGAGCAGTACTTC. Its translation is CASSLVGPYEQYF.

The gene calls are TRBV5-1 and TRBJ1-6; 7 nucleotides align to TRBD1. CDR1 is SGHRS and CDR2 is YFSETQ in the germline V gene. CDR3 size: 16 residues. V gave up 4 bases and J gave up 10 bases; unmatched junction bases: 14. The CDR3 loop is CASSVHPGQPESPLHF. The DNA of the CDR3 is TGCGCCAGCAGCGTCCACCCGGGACAGCCCGAATCACCCCTCCACTTT.

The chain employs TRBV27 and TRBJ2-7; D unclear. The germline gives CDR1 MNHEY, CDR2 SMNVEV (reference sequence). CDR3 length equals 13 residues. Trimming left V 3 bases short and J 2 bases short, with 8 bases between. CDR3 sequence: CASSLARTYEQYF. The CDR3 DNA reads TGTGCCAGCAGTTTGGCCAGAACCTACGAGCAGTACTTC.

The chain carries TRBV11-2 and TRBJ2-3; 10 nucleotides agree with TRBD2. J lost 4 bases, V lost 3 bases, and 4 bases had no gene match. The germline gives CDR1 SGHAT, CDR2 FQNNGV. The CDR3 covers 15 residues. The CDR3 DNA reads TGTGCCAGCAGCTTTCCTAGCGGGAGATCAGATACGCAGTATTTT. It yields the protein CASSFPSGRSDTQYF.

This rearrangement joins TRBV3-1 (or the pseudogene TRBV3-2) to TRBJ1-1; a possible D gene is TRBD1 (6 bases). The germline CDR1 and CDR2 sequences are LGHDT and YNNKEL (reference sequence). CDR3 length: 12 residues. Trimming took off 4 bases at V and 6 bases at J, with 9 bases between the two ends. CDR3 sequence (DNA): TGTGCCAGCAGCCCCCGACAGGCTGAAGCTTTCTTT. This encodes CASSPRQAEAFF.

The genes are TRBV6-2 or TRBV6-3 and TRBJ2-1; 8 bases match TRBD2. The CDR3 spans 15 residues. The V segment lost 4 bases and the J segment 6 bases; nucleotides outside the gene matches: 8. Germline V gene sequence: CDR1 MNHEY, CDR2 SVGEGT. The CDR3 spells CASSSPGGPVNEQFF. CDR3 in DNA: TGTGCCAGCAGTTCGCCGGGGGGGCCCGTCAATGAGCAGTTCTTC.

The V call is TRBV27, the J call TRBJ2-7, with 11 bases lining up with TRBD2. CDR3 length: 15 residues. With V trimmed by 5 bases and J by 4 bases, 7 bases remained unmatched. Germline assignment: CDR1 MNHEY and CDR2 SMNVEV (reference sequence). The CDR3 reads CASSPQLAGVYEQYF. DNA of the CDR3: TGTGCCAGCAGTCCTCAACTAGCGGGAGTGTACGAGCAGTACTTC.

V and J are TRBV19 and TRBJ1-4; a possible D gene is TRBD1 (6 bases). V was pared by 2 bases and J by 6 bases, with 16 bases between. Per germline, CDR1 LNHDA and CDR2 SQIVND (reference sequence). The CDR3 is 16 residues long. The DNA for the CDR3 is TGTGCCAGTAGTATAAGGTCCGGCAGGGGTTATGAAAAACTGTTTTTT. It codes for CASSIRSGRGYEKLFF.

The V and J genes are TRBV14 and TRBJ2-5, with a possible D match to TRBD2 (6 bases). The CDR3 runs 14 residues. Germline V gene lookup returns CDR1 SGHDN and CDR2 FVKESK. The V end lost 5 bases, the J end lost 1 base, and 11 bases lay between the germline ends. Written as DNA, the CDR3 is TGTGCCAGCAGCGCTATTAGCGGCCAAGAGACCCAGTACTTC. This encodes CASSAISGQETQYF.

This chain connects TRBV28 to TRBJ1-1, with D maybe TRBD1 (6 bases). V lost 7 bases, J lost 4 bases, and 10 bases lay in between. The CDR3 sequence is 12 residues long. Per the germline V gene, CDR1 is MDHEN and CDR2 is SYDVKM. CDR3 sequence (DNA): TGTGCCAGCATCCTAGGGGGCACTGAAGCTTTCTTT. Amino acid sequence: CASILGGTEAFF.

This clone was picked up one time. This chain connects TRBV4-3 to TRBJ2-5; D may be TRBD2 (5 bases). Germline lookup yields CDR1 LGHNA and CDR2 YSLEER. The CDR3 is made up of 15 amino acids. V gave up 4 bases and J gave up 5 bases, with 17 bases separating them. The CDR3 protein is CASSLGGGPDETQYF. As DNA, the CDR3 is TGCGCCAGCAGCCTAGGAGGAGGACCAGATGAGACCCAGTACTTC.

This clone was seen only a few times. CDR3 DNA: TGTGCCAGCAGTTCCTTAGCGGGGGCAGACTACGAGCAGTACTTC. Translated: CASSSLAGADYEQYF. J is TRBJ2-7 and V is TRBV6-6, with TRBD2 identical over 9 bases. The CDR3 runs to 15 residues. Per germline, CDR1 MNHNY and CDR2 SVGAGI (reference sequence). The V segment lost 4 bases and the J segment 3 bases; nucleotides outside the gene matches: 7.

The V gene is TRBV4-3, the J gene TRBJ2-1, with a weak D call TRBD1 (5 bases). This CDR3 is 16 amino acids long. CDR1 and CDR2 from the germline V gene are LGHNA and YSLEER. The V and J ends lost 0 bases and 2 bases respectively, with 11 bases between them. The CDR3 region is CASSQEVRAAYNEQFF. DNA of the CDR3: TGCGCCAGCAGCCAAGAAGTCAGGGCGGCCTACAATGAGCAGTTCTTC.

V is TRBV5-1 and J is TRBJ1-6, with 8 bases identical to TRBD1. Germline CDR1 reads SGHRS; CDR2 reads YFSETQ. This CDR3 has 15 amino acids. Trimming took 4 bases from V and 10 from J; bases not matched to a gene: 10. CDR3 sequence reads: CASSEGQGGESPLHF. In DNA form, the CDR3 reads TGCGCCAGCAGCGAAGGACAGGGAGGAGAGTCACCCCTCCACTTT.

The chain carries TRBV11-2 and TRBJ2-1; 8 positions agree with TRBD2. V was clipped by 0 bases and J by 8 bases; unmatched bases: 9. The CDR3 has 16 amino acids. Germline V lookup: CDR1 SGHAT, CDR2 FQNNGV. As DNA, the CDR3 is TGTGCCAGCAGCTTAGACCTGGGCGGGAGGATCGATGAGCAGTTCTTC. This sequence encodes CASSLDLGGRIDEQFF.

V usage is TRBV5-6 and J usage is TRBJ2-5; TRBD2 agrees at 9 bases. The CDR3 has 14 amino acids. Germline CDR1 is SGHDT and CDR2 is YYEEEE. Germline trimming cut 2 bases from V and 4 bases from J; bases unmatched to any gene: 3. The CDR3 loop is CASSLAGGLETQYF. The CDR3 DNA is TGTGCCAGCAGCTTAGCGGGAGGCCTAGAGACCCAGTACTTC.

CDR3: CASSQEVPAGELFF. CDR3 in DNA: TGCGCCAGCAGCCAAGAGGTGCCAGCCGGGGAGCTGTTTTTT. The V call is TRBV4-1, the J call TRBJ2-2; D not certain. The V and J ends lost 0 bases and 6 bases respectively, with 8 bases between them. The germline V gene encodes CDR1 MGHRA and CDR2 YSYEKL. The CDR3 contains 14 residues.

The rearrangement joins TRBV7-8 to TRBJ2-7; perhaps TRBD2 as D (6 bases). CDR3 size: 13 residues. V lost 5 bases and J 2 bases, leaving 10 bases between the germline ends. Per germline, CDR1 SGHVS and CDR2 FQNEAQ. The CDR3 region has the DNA TGTGCCAGCAGCCTAAGACTAGCCTACGAGCAGTACTTC. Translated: CASSLRLAYEQYF.

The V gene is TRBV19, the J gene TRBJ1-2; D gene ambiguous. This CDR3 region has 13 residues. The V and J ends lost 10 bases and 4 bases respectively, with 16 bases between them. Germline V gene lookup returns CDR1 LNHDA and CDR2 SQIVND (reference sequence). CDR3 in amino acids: CATKAGSSYGYTF. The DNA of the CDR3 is TGTGCCACCAAGGCCGGTAGCAGCTATGGCTACACCTTC.

CDR3 loop: CASGTGYGSYNSPLHF. The CDR3 coding sequence is TGCGCCAGCGGGACAGGATATGGATCCTATAATTCACCCCTCCACTTT. The chain uses TRBV5-1 and TRBJ1-6; TRBD1 agrees at 8 bases. Germline lookup yields CDR1 SGHRS and CDR2 YFSETQ. J lost 1 base, V lost 7 bases, and 7 bases had no gene match. The CDR3 length is 16 residues.

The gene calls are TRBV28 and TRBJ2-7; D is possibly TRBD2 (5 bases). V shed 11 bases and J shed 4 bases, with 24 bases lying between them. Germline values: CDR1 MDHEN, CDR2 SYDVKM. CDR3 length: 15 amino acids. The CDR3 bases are TGTGCCGTAGCCACCCGCTGGAGGCCTTTTTACGAGCAGTACTTC. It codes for CAVATRWRPFYEQYF.

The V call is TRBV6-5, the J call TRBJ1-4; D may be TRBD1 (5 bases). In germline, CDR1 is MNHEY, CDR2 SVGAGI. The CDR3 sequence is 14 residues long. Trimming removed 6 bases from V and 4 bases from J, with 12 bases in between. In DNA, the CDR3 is TGTGCCAGCAGAATACAGGAGATTAATGAAAAACTGTTTTTT. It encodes CASRIQEINEKLFF.

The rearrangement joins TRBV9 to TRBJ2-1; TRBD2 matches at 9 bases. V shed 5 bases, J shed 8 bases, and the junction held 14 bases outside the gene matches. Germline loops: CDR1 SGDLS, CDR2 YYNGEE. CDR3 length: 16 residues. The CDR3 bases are TGTGCCAGCAGACCTTTTCCGGGACTAGCTGCCGATGAGCAGTTCTTC. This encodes CASRPFPGLAADEQFF.

The CDR3 nucleotides are TGTGCCAGCAGCTCGAGGGGGAGCTATGGCTACACCTTC. It codes for CASSSRGSYGYTF. The gene calls are TRBV7-8 and TRBJ1-2; the D gene is possibly TRBD1 (6 bases). The CDR3 spans 13 residues. Trimming left V 4 bases short and J 4 bases short, with 10 bases between. Germline loops: CDR1 SGHVS, CDR2 FQNEAQ.

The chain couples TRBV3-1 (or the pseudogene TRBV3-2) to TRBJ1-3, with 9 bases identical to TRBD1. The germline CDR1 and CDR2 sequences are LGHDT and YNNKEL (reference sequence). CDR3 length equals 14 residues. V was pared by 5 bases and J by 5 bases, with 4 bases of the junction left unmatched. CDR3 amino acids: CASSLQGARNTIYF. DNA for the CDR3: TGTGCCAGCAGCTTACAGGGGGCCAGAAACACCATATATTTT.

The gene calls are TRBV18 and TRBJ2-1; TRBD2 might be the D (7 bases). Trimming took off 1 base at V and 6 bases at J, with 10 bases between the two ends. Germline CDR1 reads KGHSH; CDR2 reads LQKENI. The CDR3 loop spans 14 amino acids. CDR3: CASSPRGGVNEQFF. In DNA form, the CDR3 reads TGTGCCAGCTCACCACGAGGGGGGGTCAATGAGCAGTTCTTC.